Here is one TCR beta chain with its context. The authors' processing: Estimation of nucleated cell counts was performed using reference gene primer amplification. Some clones are missing from TCRdb's copy, which holds only in-frame ones; the method was immunoSEQ multiplex PCR. V and J calls and clone size are as listed in that table; D and trimming were resolved from the DNA. The data hold about 300,000 clones, with 86% observed a single time. This sample was taken from a study of blood T cell repertoires in COVID-19. CDR1 and CDR2 (germline): LNHNV, YYDKDF (reference sequence). The CDR3 covers 15 residues. V lost 0 bases to trimming and J lost 7 bases, with 13 bases between them. Participants spanned ages about 18 to 100 years and resided in some 22 US areas.

This receptor was identified in a young man who had recovered from COVID-19. Sequences were obtained from PBMCs or T cells enriched from blood (not recorded which). The rearrangement uses TRBV15 and TRBJ1-5; possibly TRBD1 for D (6 bases). In nucleotides, the CDR3 is TGTGCCACCAGCAGAGATCAGGGGCGGAGGCAGCCCCAGCATTTT. Translating it yields CATSRDQGRRQPQHF.